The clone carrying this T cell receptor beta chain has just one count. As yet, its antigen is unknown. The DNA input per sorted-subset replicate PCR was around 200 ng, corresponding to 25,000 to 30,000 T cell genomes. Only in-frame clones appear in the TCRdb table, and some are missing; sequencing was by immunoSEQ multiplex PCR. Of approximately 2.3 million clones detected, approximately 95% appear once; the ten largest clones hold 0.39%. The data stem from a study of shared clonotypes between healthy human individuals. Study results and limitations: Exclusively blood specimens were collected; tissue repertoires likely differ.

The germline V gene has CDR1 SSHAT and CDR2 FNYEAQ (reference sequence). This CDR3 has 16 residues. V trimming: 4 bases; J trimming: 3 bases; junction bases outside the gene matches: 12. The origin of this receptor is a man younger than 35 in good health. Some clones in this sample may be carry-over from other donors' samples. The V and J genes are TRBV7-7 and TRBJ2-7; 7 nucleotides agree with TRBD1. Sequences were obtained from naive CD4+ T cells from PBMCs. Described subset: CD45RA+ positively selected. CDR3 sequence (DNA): TGTGCCAGCAGCTGTCACACAGGGGTACAACTCTACGAGCAGTACTTC. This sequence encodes CASSCHTGVQLYEQYF.